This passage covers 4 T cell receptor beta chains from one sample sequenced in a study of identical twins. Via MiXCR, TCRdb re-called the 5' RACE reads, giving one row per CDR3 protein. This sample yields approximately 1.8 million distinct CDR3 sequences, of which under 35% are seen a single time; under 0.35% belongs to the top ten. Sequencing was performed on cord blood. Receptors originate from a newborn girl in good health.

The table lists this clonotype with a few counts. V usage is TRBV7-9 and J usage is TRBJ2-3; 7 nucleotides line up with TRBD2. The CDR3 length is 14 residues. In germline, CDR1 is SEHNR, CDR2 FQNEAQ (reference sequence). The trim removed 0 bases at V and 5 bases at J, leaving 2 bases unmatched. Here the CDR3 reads CASSLAGLIDTQYF. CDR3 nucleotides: TGTGCCAGCAGCTTAGCGGGACTAATAGATACGCAGTATTTT. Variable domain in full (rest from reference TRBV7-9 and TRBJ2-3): DTGVSQNPRHKITKRGQNVTFRCDPISEHNRLYWYRQTLGQGPEFLTYFQNEAQLEKSRLLSDRFSAERPKGSFSTLEIQRTEQGDSAMYLCASSLAGLIDTQYFGPGTRLTVL.

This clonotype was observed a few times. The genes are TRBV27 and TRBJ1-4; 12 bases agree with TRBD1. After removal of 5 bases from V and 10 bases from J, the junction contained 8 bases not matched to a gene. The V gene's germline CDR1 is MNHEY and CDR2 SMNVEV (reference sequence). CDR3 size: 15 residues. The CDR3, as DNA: TGTGCCAGCAGTGCCACCGGGACAGGGGGCGGAAAACTGTTTTTT. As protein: CASSATGTGGGKLFF.

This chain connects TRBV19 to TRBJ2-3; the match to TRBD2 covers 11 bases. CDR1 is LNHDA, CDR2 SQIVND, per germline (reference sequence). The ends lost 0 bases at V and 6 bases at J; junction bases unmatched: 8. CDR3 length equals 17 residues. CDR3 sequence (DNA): TGTGCCAGTAGTATAGAGATAGCGGGAGGGCCTGTGGATACGCAGTATTTT. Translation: CASSIEIAGGPVDTQYF.

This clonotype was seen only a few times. The CDR3 region is CAAAERAVKETQYF. The CDR3 DNA follows: TGTGCCGCGGCAGAAAGGGCAGTTAAAGAGACCCAGTACTTC. V usage is TRBV6-1 and J usage is TRBJ2-5; no reliable D call. Per germline, CDR1 MNHNS and CDR2 SASEGT. The CDR3 contains 14 residues. The ends were cut back, 11 bases at V and 3 bases at J, with 19 bases in the middle.